Detailed here is one T cell receptor (beta chain). Germline V gene sequence: CDR1 SGHAT, CDR2 FQNNGV. Deletions cut 5 bases from V and 6 bases from J, with 10 bases between. The length of the CDR3 is 12 residues. Regarding time point: sample taken at primary tumor resection. The data derive from a study of spatial heterogeneity in lung cancer. In TCRdb, the 5' RACE reads were re-called with MiXCR into one record per CDR3 protein. The data hold some 83,000 distinct CDR3 sequences, with 8% observed a single time. The sample here was PBMCs, taken at surgery. The sequence was collected from a male donor with early-stage non-small cell lung cancer. The chain recombines TRBV11-2 with TRBJ1-1; D unresolved. This CDR3 is CASSPPLAEAFF. For the CDR3, the DNA is TGTGCCAGCAGCCCCCCACTAGCTGAAGCTTTCTTT.